The 14 T cell receptor beta chains presented below share a single source sample, sequenced in a study of cytomegalovirus exposure and HLA in healthy donors. Here immunoSEQ multiplex PCR was the method, and the copy in TCRdb shows in-frame clones only, minus some. The table has some 150,000 clones, roughly nine tenths seen once. The sample was PBMCs. The receptor set was obtained from a man younger than 30 in good health and CMV-seropositive.

The chain combines TRBV4-1 with TRBJ1-6, with D unclear. V dropped 7 bases and J dropped 6 bases, with 7 bases sitting between them. The CDR3 runs 12 residues. The germline V gene has CDR1 MGHRA and CDR2 YSYEKL. In DNA, the CDR3 is TGCGCCAGCACAGGTGTTAATTCACCCCTCCACTTT. Amino acids: CASTGVNSPLHF.

The V gene is TRBV27, the J gene TRBJ1-5; 10 bases are a match to TRBD1. Germline assignment: CDR1 MNHEY and CDR2 SMNVEV (reference sequence). The CDR3 is 16 residues long. With 7 bases clipped from V and 4 bases from J, the junction kept 10 bases outside the gene matches. The CDR3, as DNA: TGTGCCAGCAAAGGCAGGGACAGGGGTTTGAATCAGCCCCAGCATTTT. Its translation: CASKGRDRGLNQPQHF.

The CDR3 reads CASSDWGGSNTDTQYF. In nucleotides, the CDR3 is TGTGCCAGCAGTGACTGGGGCGGGAGCAACACAGATACGCAGTATTTT. This chain links TRBV6-4 with TRBJ2-3; 7 bases agree with TRBD2. There are 16 residues in the CDR3. Germline loops: CDR1 MRHNA, CDR2 SNTAGT. The V segment lost 1 base and the J segment 2 bases; nucleotides outside the gene matches: 6.

This chain links TRBV6-6 with TRBJ1-5, with D maybe TRBD1 (5 bases). Trimming stripped 0 bases from V and 4 bases from J, with 10 bases between. Germline CDR1 and CDR2: MNHNY and SVGAGI (reference sequence). The CDR3 is made up of 15 amino acids. CDR3 loop: CASSYSEGWNQPQHF. For the CDR3, the DNA is TGTGCCAGCAGTTACTCGGAGGGGTGGAATCAGCCCCAGCATTTT.

The rearrangement uses TRBV27 and TRBJ2-7; no definite D call. With 5 bases removed from V and 0 bases from J, the gap between germline ends came to 8 bases. CDR3 size: 13 residues. The germline V gene encodes CDR1 MNHEY and CDR2 SMNVEV (reference sequence). The CDR3 sequence is CASSPKFSYEQYF. The CDR3 DNA reads TGTGCCAGCAGTCCTAAGTTCTCCTACGAGCAGTACTTC.

The V and J genes are TRBV18 and TRBJ2-2; perhaps TRBD2 as D (6 bases). CDR1 and CDR2 (germline): KGHSH, LQKENI. Trimming pared 3 bases from V and 6 bases from J, leaving 14 bases between. The CDR3 consists of 15 residues. CDR3 amino acids: CASSPRAGGAGELFF. CDR3 DNA: TGTGCCAGCTCACCGCGGGCCGGAGGGGCCGGGGAGCTGTTTTTT.

V and J are TRBV7-6 and TRBJ1-4; TRBD1 matches at 8 bases. Trimming took 8 bases from V and 3 from J; bases not matched to a gene: 8. This CDR3 contains 15 residues. The germline V gene encodes CDR1 SGHVS and CDR2 FNYEAQ. The CDR3 bases are TGTGCCAGCGGGCCCGGGACAGGAGCTAATGAAAAACTGTTTTTT. Amino acids: CASGPGTGANEKLFF.

The chain combines TRBV9 with TRBJ1-2; the D gene is possibly TRBD1 (6 bases). The germline V gene encodes CDR1 SGDLS and CDR2 YYNGEE. CDR3 length: 13 amino acids. Trimming removed 6 bases from V and 3 bases from J, with 12 bases in between. Written as DNA, the CDR3 is TGTGCCAGCAACAGGGACGGAGACTATGGCTACACCTTC. Translation: CASNRDGDYGYTF. The full variable domain, completed using reference TRBV9 and TRBJ1-2, is DSGVTQTPKHLITATGQRVTLRCSPRSGDLSVYWYQQSLDQGLQFLIQYYNGEERAKGNILERFSAQQFPDLHSELNLSSLELGDSALYFCASNRDGDYGYTFGSGTRLTVV.

The V call is TRBV11-2, the J call TRBJ2-2; D call uncertain. In germline, CDR1 is SGHAT, CDR2 FQNNGV. Trimming stripped 1 base from V and 0 bases from J, with 6 bases between. The CDR3 length is 15 residues. The CDR3 bases are TGTGCCAGCAGCTTAGGTCCCACGAACACCGGGGAGCTGTTTTTT. The encoded protein is CASSLGPTNTGELFF. The full variable domain, its missing parts supplied by reference TRBV11-2 and TRBJ2-2, is EAGVAQSPRYKIIEKRQSVAFWCNPISGHATLYWYQQILGQGPKLLIQFQNNGVVDDSQLPKDRFSAERLKGVDSTLKIQPAKLEDSAVYLCASSLGPTNTGELFFGEGSRLTVL.

The rearrangement joins TRBV28 to TRBJ1-4, with D perhaps matching TRBD1 (6 bases). The CDR3 sequence is 14 residues long. Germline CDR1 and CDR2: MDHEN and SYDVKM. V lost 9 bases, J lost 5 bases, and 16 bases lay in between. CDR3 sequence: CASQSPTGNEKLFF. The CDR3 coding sequence is TGTGCCAGTCAGTCCCCCACAGGGAATGAAAAACTGTTTTTT.

This clone showed up just a few times. This chain joins TRBV5-1 and TRBJ1-1; 8 bases are a match to TRBD1. V shed 3 bases and J 4 bases; nucleotides not matched to a gene: 5. This CDR3 comprises 14 residues. Germline CDR1 and CDR2: SGHRS and YFSETQ. The CDR3 sequence: CASSYVTGGTEAFF. As DNA, the CDR3 is TGCGCCAGCAGCTACGTTACAGGGGGCACTGAAGCTTTCTTT.

V gene TRBV6-6 combines with J gene TRBJ2-2; D unresolved. The CDR3 extends over 14 amino acids. Germline V lookup: CDR1 MNHNY, CDR2 SVGAGI (reference sequence). Deletions cut 4 bases from V and 7 bases from J, with 13 bases between. CDR3 sequence: CASSLLLVDGELFF. The CDR3 nucleotides are TGTGCCAGCAGTTTACTCCTGGTTGACGGGGAGCTGTTTTTT.

J is TRBJ1-2 and V is TRBV7-9, with unresolved D. Germline V lookup: CDR1 SEHNR, CDR2 FQNEAQ (reference sequence). The CDR3 is made up of 15 amino acids. Trimming removed 5 bases at V and 0 bases at J, with 13 bases between. This CDR3 is CASSPSGWPNYGYTF. The CDR3 coding sequence is TGTGCCAGCAGCCCCTCGGGATGGCCTAACTATGGCTACACCTTC.

The V call is TRBV27, the J call TRBJ2-6, with D possibly matching TRBD2 (5 bases). From germline, CDR1 is MNHEY and CDR2 SMNVEV (reference sequence). The CDR3 consists of 13 residues. V was trimmed by 8 bases and J by 4 bases, leaving 9 bases between them. As DNA, the CDR3 is TGTGCCAGCCACGGGATAGGGGCCAACGTCCTGACTTTC. Translated, it gives CASHGIGANVLTF.